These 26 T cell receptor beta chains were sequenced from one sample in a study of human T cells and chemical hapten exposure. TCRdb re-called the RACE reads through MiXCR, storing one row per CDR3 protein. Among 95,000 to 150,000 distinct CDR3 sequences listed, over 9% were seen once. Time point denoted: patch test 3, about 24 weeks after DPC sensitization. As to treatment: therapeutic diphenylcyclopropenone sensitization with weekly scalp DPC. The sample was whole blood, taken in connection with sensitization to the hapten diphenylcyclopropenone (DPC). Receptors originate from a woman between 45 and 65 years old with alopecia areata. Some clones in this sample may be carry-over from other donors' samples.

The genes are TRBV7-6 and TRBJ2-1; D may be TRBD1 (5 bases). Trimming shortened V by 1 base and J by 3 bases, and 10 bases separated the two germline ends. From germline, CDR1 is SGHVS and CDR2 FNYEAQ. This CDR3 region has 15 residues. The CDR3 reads CASSLGWGHYNEQFF. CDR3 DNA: TGTGCCAGCAGCTTAGGATGGGGCCACTACAATGAGCAGTTCTTC.

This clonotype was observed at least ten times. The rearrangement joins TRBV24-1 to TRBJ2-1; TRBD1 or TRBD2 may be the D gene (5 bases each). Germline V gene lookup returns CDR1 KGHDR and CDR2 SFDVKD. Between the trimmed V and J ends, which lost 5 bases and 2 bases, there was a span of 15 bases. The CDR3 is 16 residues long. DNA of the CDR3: TGTGCCACCAGTGCTCAGTCGGGGCCTACCTACAATGAGCAGTTCTTC. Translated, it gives CATSAQSGPTYNEQFF.

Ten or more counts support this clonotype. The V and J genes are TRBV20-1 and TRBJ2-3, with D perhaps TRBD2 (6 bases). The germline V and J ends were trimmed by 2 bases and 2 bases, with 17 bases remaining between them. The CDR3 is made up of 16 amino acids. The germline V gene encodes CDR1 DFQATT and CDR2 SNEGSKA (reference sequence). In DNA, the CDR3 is TGCAGTGCTAGACTTCTCGGTAGCGGACTCACAGATACGCAGTATTTT. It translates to CSARLLGSGLTDTQYF.

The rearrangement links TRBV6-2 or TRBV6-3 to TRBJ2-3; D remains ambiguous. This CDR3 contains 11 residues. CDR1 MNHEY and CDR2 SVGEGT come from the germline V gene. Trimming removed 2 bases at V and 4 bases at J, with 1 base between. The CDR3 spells CASSYADTQYF. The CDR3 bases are TGTGCCAGCAGTTACGCAGATACGCAGTATTTT.

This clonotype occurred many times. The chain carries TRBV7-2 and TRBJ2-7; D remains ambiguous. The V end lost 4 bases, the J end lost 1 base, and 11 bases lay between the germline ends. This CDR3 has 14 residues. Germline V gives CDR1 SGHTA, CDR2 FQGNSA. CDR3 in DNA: TGTGCCAGCAGCTGGGTACAGAGTTCCTACGAGCAGTACTTC. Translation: CASSWVQSSYEQYF.

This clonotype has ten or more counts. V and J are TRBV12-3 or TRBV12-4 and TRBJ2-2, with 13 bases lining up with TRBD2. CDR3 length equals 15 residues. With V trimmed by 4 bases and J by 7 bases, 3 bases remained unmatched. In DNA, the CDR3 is TGTGCCAGCAGTTATGGACTAGCGGGAGACGGGGAGCTGTTTTTT. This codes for CASSYGLAGDGELFF.

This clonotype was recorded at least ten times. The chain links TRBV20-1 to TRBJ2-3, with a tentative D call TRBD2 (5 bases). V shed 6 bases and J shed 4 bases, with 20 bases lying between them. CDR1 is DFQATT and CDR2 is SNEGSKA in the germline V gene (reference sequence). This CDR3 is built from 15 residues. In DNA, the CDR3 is TGCAGTGCCGGACCTGCTAGCTACGGTTCAGATACGCAGTATTTT. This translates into CSAGPASYGSDTQYF.

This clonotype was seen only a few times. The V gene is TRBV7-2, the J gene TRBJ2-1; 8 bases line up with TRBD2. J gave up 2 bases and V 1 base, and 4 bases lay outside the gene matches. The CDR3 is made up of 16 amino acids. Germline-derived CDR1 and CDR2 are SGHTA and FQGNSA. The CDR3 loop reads CASSLGPGGTYNEQFF. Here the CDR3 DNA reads TGTGCCAGCAGCTTAGGTCCGGGGGGGACCTACAATGAGCAGTTCTTC.

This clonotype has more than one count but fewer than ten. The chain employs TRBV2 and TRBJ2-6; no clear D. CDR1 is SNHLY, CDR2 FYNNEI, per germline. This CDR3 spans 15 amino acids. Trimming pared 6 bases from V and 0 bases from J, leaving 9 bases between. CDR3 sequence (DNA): TGTGCCAGCAGAGAATTACGCTCTGGGGCCAACGTCCTGACTTTC. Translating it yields CASRELRSGANVLTF. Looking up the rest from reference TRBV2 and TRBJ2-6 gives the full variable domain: EPEVTQTPSHQVTQMGQEVILRCVPISNHLYFYWYRQILGQKVEFLVSFYNNEISEKSEIFDDQFSVERPDGSNFTLKIRSTKLEDSAMYFCASRELRSGANVLTFGAGSRLTVL.

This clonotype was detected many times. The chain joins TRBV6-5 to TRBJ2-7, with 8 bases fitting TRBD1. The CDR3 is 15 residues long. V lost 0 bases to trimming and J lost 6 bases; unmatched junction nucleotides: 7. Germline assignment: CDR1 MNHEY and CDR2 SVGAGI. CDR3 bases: TGTGCCAGCAGTTACTCGGGGACAGGCCCATCCGAGCAGTACTTC. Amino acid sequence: CASSYSGTGPSEQYF.

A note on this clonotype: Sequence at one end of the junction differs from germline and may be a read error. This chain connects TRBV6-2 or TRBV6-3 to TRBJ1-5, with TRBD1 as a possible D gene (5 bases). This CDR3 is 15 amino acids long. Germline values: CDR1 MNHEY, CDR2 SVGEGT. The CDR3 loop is CASTLTARGNQLQHF. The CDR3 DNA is TGTGCCAGCACCCTGACAGCAAGAGGCAATCAGCTCCAGCATTTT.

The CDR3 DNA reads as TGTGCCAGCAGCCACAGCCCGAACACCGGGGAGCTGTTTTTT. Its protein product is CASSHSPNTGELFF. The chain combines TRBV3-1 with TRBJ2-2; D remains ambiguous. Trimming stripped 3 bases from V and 0 bases from J, with 5 bases between. This CDR3 comprises 14 residues. Germline CDR1 is LGHDT and CDR2 is YNNKEL (reference sequence).

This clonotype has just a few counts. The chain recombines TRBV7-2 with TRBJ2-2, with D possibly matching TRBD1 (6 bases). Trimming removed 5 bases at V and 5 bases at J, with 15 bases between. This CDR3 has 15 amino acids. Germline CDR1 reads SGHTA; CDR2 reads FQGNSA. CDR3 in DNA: TGTGCCAGCAGCCCCCGGGACATTAGGACCGGGGAGCTGTTTTTT. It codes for CASSPRDIRTGELFF. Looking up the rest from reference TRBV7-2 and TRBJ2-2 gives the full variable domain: GAGVSQSPSNKVTEKGKDVELRCDPISGHTALYWYRQSLGQGLEFLIYFQGNSAPDKSGLPSDRFSAERTGGSVSTLTIQRTQQEDSAVYLCASSPRDIRTGELFFGEGSRLTVL.

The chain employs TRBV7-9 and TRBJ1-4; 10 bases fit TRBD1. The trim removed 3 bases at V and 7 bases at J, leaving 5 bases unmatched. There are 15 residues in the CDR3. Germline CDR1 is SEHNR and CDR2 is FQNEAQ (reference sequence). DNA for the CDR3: TGTGCCAGCAGCTTGACAGGGGGCGCTGGTGAAAAACTGTTTTTT. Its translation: CASSLTGGAGEKLFF.

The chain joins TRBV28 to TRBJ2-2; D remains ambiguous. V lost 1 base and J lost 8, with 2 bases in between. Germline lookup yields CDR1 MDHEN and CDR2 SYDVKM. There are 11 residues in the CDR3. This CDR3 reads CASSLFGELFF. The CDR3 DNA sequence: TGTGCCAGCAGTTTATTTGGGGAGCTGTTTTTT.

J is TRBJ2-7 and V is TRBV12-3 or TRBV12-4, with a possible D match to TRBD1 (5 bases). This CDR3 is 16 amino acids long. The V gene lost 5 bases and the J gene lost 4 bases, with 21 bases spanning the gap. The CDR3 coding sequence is TGTGCCAGCAGTCCGTCTTGGGGCCTTAAGGGGTACGAGCAGTACTTC. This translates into CASSPSWGLKGYEQYF.

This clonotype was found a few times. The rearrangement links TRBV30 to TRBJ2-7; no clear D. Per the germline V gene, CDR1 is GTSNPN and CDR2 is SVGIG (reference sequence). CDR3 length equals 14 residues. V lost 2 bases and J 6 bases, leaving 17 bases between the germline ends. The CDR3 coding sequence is TGTGCCTGGAGTTTGGGCCGACCCCCCAGCGAGCAGTACTTC. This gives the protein CAWSLGRPPSEQYF.

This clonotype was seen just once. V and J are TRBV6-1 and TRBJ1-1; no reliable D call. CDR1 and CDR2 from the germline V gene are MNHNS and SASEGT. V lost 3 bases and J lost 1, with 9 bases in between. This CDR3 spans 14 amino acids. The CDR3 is CASSDGDSNTEAFF. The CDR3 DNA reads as TGTGCCAGCAGTGATGGGGATTCGAACACTGAAGCTTTCTTT.

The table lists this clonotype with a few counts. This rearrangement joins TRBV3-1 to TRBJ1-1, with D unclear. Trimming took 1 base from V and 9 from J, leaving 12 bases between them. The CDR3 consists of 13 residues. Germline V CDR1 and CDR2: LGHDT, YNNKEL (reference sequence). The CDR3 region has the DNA TGTGCCAGCAGCCAAGTAGGACCAGTGAAAGCTTTCTTT. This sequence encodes CASSQVGPVKAFF.

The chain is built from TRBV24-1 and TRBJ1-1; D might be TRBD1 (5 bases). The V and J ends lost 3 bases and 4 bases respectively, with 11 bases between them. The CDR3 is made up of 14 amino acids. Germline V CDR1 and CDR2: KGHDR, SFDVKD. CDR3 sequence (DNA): TGTGCCACCAGTGATCCCCAGGGAGGCACTGAAGCTTTCTTT. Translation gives CATSDPQGGTEAFF.

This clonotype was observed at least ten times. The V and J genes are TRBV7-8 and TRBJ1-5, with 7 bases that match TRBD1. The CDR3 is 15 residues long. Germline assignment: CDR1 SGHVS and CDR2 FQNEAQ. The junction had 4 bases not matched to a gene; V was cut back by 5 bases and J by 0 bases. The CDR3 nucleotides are TGTGCCAGCAGCCCCGGGACAGCTAGCAATCAGCCCCAGCATTTT. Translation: CASSPGTASNQPQHF.

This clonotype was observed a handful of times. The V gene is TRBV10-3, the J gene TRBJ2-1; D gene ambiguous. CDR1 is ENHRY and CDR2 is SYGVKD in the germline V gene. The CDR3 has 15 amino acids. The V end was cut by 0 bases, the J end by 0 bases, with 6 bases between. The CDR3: CAISESGSSYNEQFF. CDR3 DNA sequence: TGTGCCATCAGTGAGTCGGGTAGCTCCTACAATGAGCAGTTCTTC.

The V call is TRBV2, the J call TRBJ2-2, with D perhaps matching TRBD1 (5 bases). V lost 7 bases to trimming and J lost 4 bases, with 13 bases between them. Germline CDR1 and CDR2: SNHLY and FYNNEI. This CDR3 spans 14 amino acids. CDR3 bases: TGTGCCAGCAACCGACAGACGACCACCGGGGAGCTGTTTTTT. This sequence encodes CASNRQTTTGELFF.

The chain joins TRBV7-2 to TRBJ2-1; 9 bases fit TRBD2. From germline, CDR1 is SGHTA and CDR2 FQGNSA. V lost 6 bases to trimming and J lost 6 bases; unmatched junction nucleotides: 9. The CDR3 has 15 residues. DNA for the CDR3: TGTGCCAGCAGAATGGGACTAGCCCTAGGCAATGAGCAGTTCTTC. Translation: CASRMGLALGNEQFF.

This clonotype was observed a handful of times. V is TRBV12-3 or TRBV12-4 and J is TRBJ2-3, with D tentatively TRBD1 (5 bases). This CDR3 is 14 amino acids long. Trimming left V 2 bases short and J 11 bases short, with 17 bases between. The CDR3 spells CASSLTWQGLGQYF. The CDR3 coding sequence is TGTGCCAGCAGTTTAACTTGGCAGGGCCTCGGGCAGTATTTT.

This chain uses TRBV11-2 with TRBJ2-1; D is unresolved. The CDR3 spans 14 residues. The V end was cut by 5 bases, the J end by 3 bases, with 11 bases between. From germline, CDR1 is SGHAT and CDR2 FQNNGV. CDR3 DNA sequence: TGTGCCAGCAGCCCAAGTCGTGGCTACAATGAGCAGTTCTTC. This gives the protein CASSPSRGYNEQFF.